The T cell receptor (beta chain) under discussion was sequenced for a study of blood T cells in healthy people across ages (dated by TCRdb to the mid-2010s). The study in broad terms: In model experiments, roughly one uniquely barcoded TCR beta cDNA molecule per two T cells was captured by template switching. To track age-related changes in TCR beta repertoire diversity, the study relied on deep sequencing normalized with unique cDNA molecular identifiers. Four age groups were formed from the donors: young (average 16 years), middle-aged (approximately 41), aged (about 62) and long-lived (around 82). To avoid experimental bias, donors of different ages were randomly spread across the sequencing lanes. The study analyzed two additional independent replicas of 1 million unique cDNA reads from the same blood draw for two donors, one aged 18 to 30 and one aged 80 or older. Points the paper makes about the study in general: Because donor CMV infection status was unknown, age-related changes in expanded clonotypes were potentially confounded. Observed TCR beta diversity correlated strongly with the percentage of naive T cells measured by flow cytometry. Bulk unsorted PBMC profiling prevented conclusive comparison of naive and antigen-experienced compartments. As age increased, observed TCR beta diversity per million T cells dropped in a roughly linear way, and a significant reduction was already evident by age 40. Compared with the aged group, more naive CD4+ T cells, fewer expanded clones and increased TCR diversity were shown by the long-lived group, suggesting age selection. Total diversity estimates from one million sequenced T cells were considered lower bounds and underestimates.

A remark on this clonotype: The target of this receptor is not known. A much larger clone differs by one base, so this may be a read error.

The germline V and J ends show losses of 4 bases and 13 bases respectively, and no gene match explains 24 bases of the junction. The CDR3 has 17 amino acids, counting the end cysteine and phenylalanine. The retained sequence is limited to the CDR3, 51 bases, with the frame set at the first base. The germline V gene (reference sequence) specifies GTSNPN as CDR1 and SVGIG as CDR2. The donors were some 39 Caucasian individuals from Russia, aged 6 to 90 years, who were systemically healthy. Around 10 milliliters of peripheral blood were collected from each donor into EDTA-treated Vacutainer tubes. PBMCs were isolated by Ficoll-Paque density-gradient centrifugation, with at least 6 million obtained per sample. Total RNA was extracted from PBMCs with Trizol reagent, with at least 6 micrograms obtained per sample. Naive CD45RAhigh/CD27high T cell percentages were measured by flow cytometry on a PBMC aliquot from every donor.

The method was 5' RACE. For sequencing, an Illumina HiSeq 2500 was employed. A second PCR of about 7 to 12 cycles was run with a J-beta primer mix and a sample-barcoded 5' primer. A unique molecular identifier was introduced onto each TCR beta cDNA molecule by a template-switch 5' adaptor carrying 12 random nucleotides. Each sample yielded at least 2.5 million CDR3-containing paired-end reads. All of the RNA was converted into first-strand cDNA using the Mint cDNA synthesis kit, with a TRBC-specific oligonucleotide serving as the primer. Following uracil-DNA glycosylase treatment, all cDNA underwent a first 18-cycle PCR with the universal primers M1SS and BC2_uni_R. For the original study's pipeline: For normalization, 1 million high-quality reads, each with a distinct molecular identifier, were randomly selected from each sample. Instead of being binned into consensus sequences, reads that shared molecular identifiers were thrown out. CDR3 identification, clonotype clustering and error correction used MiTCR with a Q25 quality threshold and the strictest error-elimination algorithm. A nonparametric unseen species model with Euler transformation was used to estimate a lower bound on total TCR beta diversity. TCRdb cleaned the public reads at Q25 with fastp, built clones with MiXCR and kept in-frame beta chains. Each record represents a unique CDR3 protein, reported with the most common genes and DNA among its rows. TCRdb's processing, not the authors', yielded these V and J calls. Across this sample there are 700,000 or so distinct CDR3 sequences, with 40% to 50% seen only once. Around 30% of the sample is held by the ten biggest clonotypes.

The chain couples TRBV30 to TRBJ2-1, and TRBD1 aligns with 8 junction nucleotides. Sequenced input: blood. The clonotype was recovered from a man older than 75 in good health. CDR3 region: CAWNPHRTGRRQETQFF. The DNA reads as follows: TGTGCCTGGAACCCACACCGGACAGGGCGGAGACAAGAGACCCAGTTCTTC.